Each of the 30 T cell receptor beta chains below was sequenced from the same sample in a study of cytomegalovirus exposure and HLA in healthy donors. The primer mix had 60 Vbeta and 13 Jbeta primers. TCRdb's table, derived via immunoSEQ multiplex PCR, lists solely in-frame clones and lacks some. The repertoire consists of about 170,000 clones, with around 85% occurring once and the leading ten covering 1%. The sample was PBMCs. These TCRs come from a boy younger than 10 in good health and CMV-seronegative.

V gene TRBV5-1 combines with J gene TRBJ1-1; 7 bases agree with TRBD1. In germline, CDR1 is SGHRS, CDR2 YFSETQ. The CDR3 totals 13 residues. The trim removed 2 bases at V and 7 bases at J, leaving 5 bases unmatched. The CDR3: CASSLGDSYEAFF. The CDR3 region has the DNA TGCGCCAGCAGCTTAGGGGACAGTTATGAAGCTTTCTTT.

This chain joins TRBV29-1 and TRBJ2-5; 9 bases match TRBD2. The CDR3 runs to 15 residues. Germline V CDR1 and CDR2: SQVTM, ANQGSEA. Trimming cost V 5 bases and J 1 base; bases outside gene matches: 8. The CDR3 bases are TGCAGCGTTCGAGGGGTAGCGGGGGCCCAAGAGACCCAGTACTTC. It specifies CSVRGVAGAQETQYF.

This clone has more than one count but fewer than ten. The genes are TRBV6-1 and TRBJ2-7; possibly TRBD1 for D (5 bases). The germline V and J ends were trimmed by 6 bases and 5 bases, with 14 bases remaining between them. The CDR3 covers 13 residues. The V gene's germline CDR1 is MNHNS and CDR2 SASEGT. This CDR3 reads CASSSTGFHEQYV. CDR3 nucleotide sequence: TGTGCCAGCAGCTCTACAGGCTTCCACGAGCAGTACGTC.

The J gene is TRBJ2-7, the V gene TRBV2; TRBD1 matches at 9 bases. The CDR3 runs to 15 residues. The ends lost 4 bases at V and 3 bases at J; junction bases unmatched: 7. The germline gives CDR1 SNHLY, CDR2 FYNNEI. The CDR3 protein is CASSGSPTGGYEQYF. In DNA form, the CDR3 reads TGTGCCAGCAGTGGGTCACCGACAGGGGGCTACGAGCAGTACTTC.

The gene calls are TRBV27 and TRBJ2-5; possibly TRBD2 for D (5 bases). This CDR3 comprises 19 residues. Deletions cut 5 bases from V and 2 bases from J, with 27 bases between. The germline V gene has CDR1 MNHEY and CDR2 SMNVEV (reference sequence). As DNA, the CDR3 is TGTGCCAGCAGTACCCTCCGAGACATAATTCGGAGGCTACAAGAGACCCAGTACTTC. It specifies CASSTLRDIIRRLQETQYF.

The rearrangement uses TRBV6-5 and TRBJ2-2; a weak D match, TRBD2 (5 bases). The V and J ends lost 0 bases and 1 base respectively, with 9 bases between them. There are 16 residues in the CDR3. Per the germline V gene, CDR1 is MNHEY and CDR2 is SVGAGI. The CDR3 is CASSYSTGLNTGELFF. DNA for the CDR3: TGTGCCAGCAGTTACTCGACGGGGTTGAACACCGGGGAGCTGTTTTTT.

The chain couples TRBV10-2 to TRBJ1-5; D perhaps matches TRBD1 (6 bases). The CDR3 has 15 amino acids. Germline assignment: CDR1 WSHSY and CDR2 SAAADI. V dropped 4 bases and J dropped 2 bases, with 12 bases sitting between them. The CDR3 DNA follows: TGCGCCAGCAGTGGTGGGGGCTCGGGCAATCAGCCCCAGCATTTT. The encoded protein is CASSGGGSGNQPQHF.

This clone appeared once. The chain couples TRBV6-5 to TRBJ2-7, with D tentatively TRBD2 (6 bases). V was shortened by 6 bases and J by 8 bases, with 20 bases between the two germline ends. The CDR3 has 14 residues. CDR1 is MNHEY, CDR2 SVGAGI, per germline. CDR3 loop: CASRSTARGGKQYF. Here the CDR3 DNA reads TGTGCCAGCAGGTCCACAGCGCGGGGAGGTAAGCAGTACTTC.

V usage is TRBV6-1 and J usage is TRBJ2-1; D is perhaps TRBD2 (7 bases). This CDR3 is 15 amino acids long. Germline assignment: CDR1 MNHNS and CDR2 SASEGT. V was shortened by 5 bases and J by 0 bases, with 11 bases between the two germline ends. The CDR3 loop reads CASSNGGRSYNEQFF. As DNA, the CDR3 is TGTGCCAGCAGTAACGGGGGGCGCTCCTACAATGAGCAGTTCTTC.

The chain links TRBV27 to TRBJ2-7; D may be TRBD1 (6 bases). CDR1 MNHEY and CDR2 SMNVEV come from the germline V gene (reference sequence). The CDR3 is 17 amino acids. Trimming took 5 bases from V and 5 from J, leaving 25 bases between them. DNA for the CDR3: TGTGCCAGCAGTCCCATATATCACCCGACAGGTAGCCACGAGCAGTACGTC. This translates into CASSPIYHPTGSHEQYV.

The V gene is TRBV28, the J gene TRBJ2-3, with D perhaps TRBD2 (6 bases). Germline CDR1 MDHEN, CDR2 SYDVKM. Trimming took 2 bases from V and 0 from J, leaving 6 bases between them. The CDR3 has 14 amino acids. The CDR3 loop is CASSLGGSTDTQYF. The CDR3, as DNA: TGTGCCAGCAGTTTAGGGGGGAGCACAGATACGCAGTATTTT.

This clone is a singleton in its sample. The CDR3 nucleotides read TGTGCCAGCTCACCAACCAGGGGGAGCGGGGAAAAACTGTTTTTT. Translated: CASSPTRGSGEKLFF. This rearrangement joins TRBV18 to TRBJ1-4; 7 positions match TRBD1. The germline V gene encodes CDR1 KGHSH and CDR2 LQKENI. J gave up 8 bases and V 2 bases, and 8 bases lay outside the gene matches. The CDR3 runs to 15 residues.

The V call is TRBV9, the J call TRBJ2-1; possibly TRBD2 for D (6 bases). Trimming took 3 bases from V and 7 from J, leaving 11 bases between them. CDR3 length: 13 residues. Germline-derived CDR1 and CDR2 are SGDLS and YYNGEE. CDR3 amino acids: CASSARDRNEQFF. CDR3 nucleotides: TGTGCCAGCAGCGCGCGGGATAGGAATGAGCAGTTCTTC.

The chain joins TRBV5-1 to TRBJ1-6; the match to TRBD1 covers 9 bases. Germline CDR1 and CDR2: SGHRS and YFSETQ. With 3 bases clipped from V and 7 bases from J, the junction kept 8 bases outside the gene matches. This CDR3 is built from 16 residues. This CDR3 reads CASSSYGGQGNSPLHF. CDR3 DNA sequence: TGCGCCAGCAGCTCTTACGGTGGACAGGGGAATTCACCCCTCCACTTT.

The rearrangement uses TRBV7-2 and TRBJ2-7; 11 positions agree with TRBD2. Germline assignment: CDR1 SGHTA and CDR2 FQGNSA. The CDR3 extends over 16 amino acids. The junction had 7 bases not matched to a gene; V was cut back by 3 bases and J by 3 bases. The chain's CDR3 is CASSFTGTSGRYEQYF. CDR3 DNA: TGTGCCAGCAGCTTCACCGGGACTAGCGGACGCTACGAGCAGTACTTC. The full variable domain, its missing parts supplied by reference TRBV7-2 and TRBJ2-7, is GAGVSQSPSNKVTEKGKDVELRCDPISGHTALYWYRQSLGQGLEFLIYFQGNSAPDKSGLPSDRFSAERTGGSVSTLTIQRTQQEDSAVYLCASSFTGTSGRYEQYFGPGTRLTVT.

About this clone: This CDR3 is also generated by other DNA sequences in the sample. The rearrangement joins TRBV2 to TRBJ2-7; 7 bases fit TRBD2. Germline lookup yields CDR1 SNHLY and CDR2 FYNNEI. Trimming removed 8 bases from V and 2 bases from J; junction bases left unmatched: 3. This CDR3 comprises 12 residues. Here the CDR3 reads CASRGGTYEQYF. For the CDR3, the DNA is TGTGCCAGCCGCGGGGGAACCTACGAGCAGTACTTC.

The genes are TRBV2 and TRBJ1-3; no definite D call. The CDR3 extends over 15 amino acids. Trimming stripped 1 base from V and 0 bases from J, with 7 bases between. Germline values: CDR1 SNHLY, CDR2 FYNNEI. CDR3 nucleotides: TGTGCCAGCAGTGAAGGCCGGTACTCTGGAAACACCATATATTTT. This sequence encodes CASSEGRYSGNTIYF.

The chain joins TRBV5-6 to TRBJ1-6; 7 bases map to TRBD1. After removal of 0 bases from V and 3 bases from J, the junction contained 3 bases not matched to a gene. From germline, CDR1 is SGHDT and CDR2 YYEEEE. The CDR3 runs 16 residues. In nucleotides, the CDR3 is TGTGCCAGCAGCTTGGGGCAGGGGGGCTATAATTCACCCCTCCACTTT. Translation: CASSLGQGGYNSPLHF.

The rearrangement joins TRBV5-4 to TRBJ1-6; D remains ambiguous. CDR1 and CDR2 from the germline V gene are SGHNT and YYREEE (reference sequence). The V gene lost 0 bases and the J gene lost 4 bases, with 5 bases spanning the gap. This CDR3 has 14 amino acids. The CDR3 DNA is TGTGCCAGCAGCTTGGGGACTTATAATTCACCCCTCCACTTT. Translation gives CASSLGTYNSPLHF.

The rearrangement joins TRBV10-3 to TRBJ2-3; TRBD2 agrees at 11 bases. The CDR3 extends over 17 amino acids. With V trimmed by 3 bases and J by 1 base, 6 bases remained unmatched. In germline, CDR1 is ENHRY, CDR2 SYGVKD. DNA of the CDR3: TGTGCCATCAGTGACTCAGTGGGACTAGCGGGCACAGATACGCAGTATTTT. Translating gives CAISDSVGLAGTDTQYF.

The count of this clone is one. The CDR3 coding sequence is TGTGCCAGTAGTATCAGGGGGCCAGGAAACATTCAGTACTTC. Translation gives CASSIRGPGNIQYF. The J gene is TRBJ2-4, the V gene TRBV19; TRBD1 agrees at 8 bases. This CDR3 has 14 residues. V was clipped by 3 bases and J by 6 bases; unmatched bases: 4. Germline V gene sequence: CDR1 LNHDA, CDR2 SQIVND (reference sequence). Supplemented by reference TRBV19 and TRBJ2-4, the full variable domain reads DGGITQSPKYLFRKEGQNVTLSCEQNLNHDAMYWYRQDPGQGLRLIYYSQIVNDFQKGDIAEGYSVSREKKESFPLTVTSAQKNPTAFYLCASSIRGPGNIQYFGAGTRLSVL.

V and J are TRBV7-9 and TRBJ2-7, with D possibly being TRBD2 (6 bases). The CDR3 length is 17 residues. The V end was cut by 1 base, the J end by 0 bases, with 16 bases between. Germline V gene sequence: CDR1 SEHNR, CDR2 FQNEAQ (reference sequence). CDR3 protein: CASSLGGWGDHSYEQYV. CDR3 coding DNA: TGTGCCAGCAGCTTAGGGGGCTGGGGGGACCACTCCTACGAGCAGTACGTC.

The chain uses TRBV29-1 and TRBJ2-7; weak D call: TRBD2 (6 bases). Trimming left V 4 bases short and J 0 bases short, with 19 bases between. The CDR3 is made up of 16 amino acids. Germline V gene sequence: CDR1 SQVTM, CDR2 ANQGSEA. CDR3 sequence: CSVAPPGGPSSYEQYF. The CDR3, as DNA: TGCAGCGTTGCCCCTCCCGGAGGGCCGAGCTCCTACGAGCAGTACTTC.

J is TRBJ1-1 and V is TRBV6-1; D ambiguous. Looked up from germline, CDR1 is MNHNS and CDR2 is SASEGT. The CDR3 contains 15 residues. The V and J ends lost 2 bases and 1 base respectively, with 11 bases between them. CDR3 protein: CASSETAASNTEAFF. The CDR3 DNA is TGTGCCAGCAGTGAAACGGCGGCATCGAACACTGAAGCTTTCTTT.

The V gene is TRBV19, the J gene TRBJ1-1; D is possibly TRBD1 (5 bases). The CDR3 is made up of 14 amino acids. Trimming stripped 2 bases from V and 5 bases from J, with 12 bases between. Germline loops: CDR1 LNHDA, CDR2 SQIVND (reference sequence). The CDR3 DNA sequence: TGTGCCAGTAGTATAACAGGATCTAAAACTGAAGCTTTCTTT. This codes for CASSITGSKTEAFF.

The V call is TRBV7-3, the J call TRBJ2-4, with 14 bases fitting TRBD2. The CDR3 consists of 18 residues. The ends lost 6 bases at V and 3 bases at J; junction bases unmatched: 10. The germline CDR1 and CDR2 sequences are SGHTA and FQGTGA. This CDR3 reads CASRRRLAGGPGKNIQYF. The CDR3 DNA reads as TGTGCCAGCAGGCGACGACTAGCGGGAGGGCCGGGCAAAAACATTCAGTACTTC.

This chain uses TRBV12-5 with TRBJ2-3; 8 positions match TRBD1. The V gene end was trimmed by 2 bases and the J gene end by 2 bases; junction bases not matched to a gene: 9. In germline, CDR1 is LGHNT, CDR2 FRNRAP. This CDR3 is built from 17 residues. The CDR3 loop is CASGLQQTGAPTDTQYF. The DNA for the CDR3 is TGTGCTAGTGGTTTGCAACAGACAGGGGCGCCCACAGATACGCAGTATTTT. The full variable domain, in which reference TRBV12-5 and TRBJ2-3 provide the parts outside the CDR3, is DARVTQTPRHKVTEMGQEVTMRCQPILGHNTVFWYRQTMMQGLELLAYFRNRAPLDDSGMPKDRFSAEMPDATLATLKIQPSEPRDSAVYFCASGLQQTGAPTDTQYFGPGTRLTVL.

J is TRBJ1-4 and V is TRBV6-1; D not certain. Trimming shortened V by 0 bases and J by 7 bases, and 12 bases separated the two germline ends. The CDR3 consists of 15 residues. The V gene's germline CDR1 is MNHNS and CDR2 SASEGT. Written as DNA, the CDR3 is TGTGCCAGCAGTGAAGCCTGGAGGGTGCGTGAAAAACTGTTTTTT. It yields the protein CASSEAWRVREKLFF.

The chain uses TRBV6-6 and TRBJ2-6; 7 nucleotides match TRBD1. The CDR3 runs 15 residues. The germline V gene encodes CDR1 MNHNY and CDR2 SVGAGI (reference sequence). Trimming removed 6 bases from V and 0 bases from J; junction bases left unmatched: 2. CDR3 sequence: CASRQGSSGANVLTF. In DNA form, the CDR3 reads TGTGCCAGCAGACAGGGGAGCTCTGGGGCCAACGTCCTGACTTTC.

This clone came up once. The chain couples TRBV4-1 to TRBJ2-2; 7 bases match TRBD2. After removal of 0 bases from V and 13 bases from J, the junction contained 17 bases not matched to a gene. This CDR3 region has 17 residues. Germline V gene sequence: CDR1 MGHRA, CDR2 YSYEKL. The CDR3 reads CASSQDWMVTSSSRLFF. Here the CDR3 DNA reads TGCGCCAGCAGCCAAGATTGGATGGTGACTAGCTCCTCGAGGCTGTTTTTT.